The clone carrying this T cell receptor beta chain was found many times. These data are taken from a study of prognosis after radiotherapy for stage I lung cancer. Study-level background: In total, around 12 men and a handful of women took part as patients, aged roughly 50 to 95 with a median of around 70 years. Distant metastases after radiotherapy occurred in several patients at a median of about seven months; around 15 showed no significant progression.

Using two-round multiplex PCR, the authors amplified TCR beta CDR3 from genomic DNA. With primers specific to each TRBV and TRBJ gene, the first-round PCR was performed. TCRdb itself ran the multiplex PCR reads through MiXCR, one entry per CDR3 protein. The sample carries approximately 20,000 distinct CDR3 sequences, around 24% recorded once. The CDR3 extends over 15 amino acids. Trimming shortened V by 0 bases and J by 4 bases, and 10 bases separated the two germline ends. Germline V gene lookup returns CDR1 LGHNA and CDR2 YSLEER. The starting material was PBMCs, obtained before or after stereotactic body radiation therapy (not recorded which). The chain couples TRBV4-3 to TRBJ2-1; D not certain. This receptor was taken from a donor of 50 years or more with non-small cell lung cancer. CDR3 protein: CASSQEGASYNEQFF. Written as DNA, the CDR3 is TGCGCCAGCAGCCAAGAGGGCGCTTCTTACAATGAGCAGTTCTTC.